The next 22 T cell receptor beta chains were all read from a single sample in a study of CD8+ T cells in alopecia areata. Indicated treatment: oral pan-JAK inhibitor, 5-10 mg twice daily. Investigators isolated RNA and reverse transcribed it into cDNA to act as the sequencing template. Only in-frame clones appear in the TCRdb table, and some are missing; sequencing was by immunoSEQ multiplex PCR. The sample yields 80,000 to 100,000 clones, 44% seen once. The sample consisted of CD8+ T cells sorted from blood, taken at week 24, from a patient treated with tofacitinib. These receptors all stem from a human donor with alopecia areata.

V gene TRBV19 combines with J gene TRBJ2-7, with 7 positions matching TRBD1. This CDR3 region has 14 residues. CDR1 is LNHDA, CDR2 SQIVND, per germline (reference sequence). The junction had 2 bases not matched to a gene; V was cut back by 1 base and J by 2 bases. The CDR3 loop reads CASSIGTGPYEQYF. CDR3 bases: TGTGCCAGTAGTATAGGGACAGGACCCTACGAGCAGTACTTC.

This clone appeared a few times. The V gene is TRBV29-1, the J gene TRBJ2-1; D is uncertain. This CDR3 is built from 14 residues. The V and J ends lost 2 bases and 0 bases respectively, with 8 bases between them. Germline CDR1 is SQVTM and CDR2 is ANQGSEA. CDR3 bases: TGCAGCGTTGAATTTGGCAGCTCCTACAATGAGCAGTTCTTC. It yields the protein CSVEFGSSYNEQFF.

The sample holds a few counts of this clone. The DNA for the CDR3 is TGCAGCGTTGGTTCGGCAGGGATTAATCAGCCCCAGCATTTT. Protein sequence: CSVGSAGINQPQHF. The J gene is TRBJ1-5, the V gene TRBV29-1; D may be TRBD1 (5 bases). Trimming cost V 4 bases and J 4 bases, with 14 bases left between them. Germline V gives CDR1 SQVTM, CDR2 ANQGSEA. The CDR3 extends over 14 amino acids.

The chain has TRBV13 and TRBJ1-4, with D hard to call. CDR1 PRHDT and CDR2 FYEKMQ come from the germline V gene (reference sequence). This CDR3 has 14 amino acids. V gave up 5 bases and J gave up 0 bases, with 7 bases separating them. The CDR3 region is CASSRGPTNEKLFF. Written as DNA, the CDR3 is TGTGCCAGCAGCCGCGGACCAACTAATGAAAAACTGTTTTTT.

The chain uses TRBV5-1 and TRBJ2-1; 7 bases are shared with TRBD2. The V gene's germline CDR1 is SGHRS and CDR2 YFSETQ. Trimming at V came to 0 bases and at J to 2 bases, leaving 14 bases not matched to a gene. The CDR3 consists of 19 residues. CDR3 sequence reads: CASSLEGQVIGRTYNEQFF. As DNA, the CDR3 is TGCGCCAGCAGCTTGGAGGGCCAAGTGATCGGGAGGACCTACAATGAGCAGTTCTTC.

The chain uses TRBV7-9 and TRBJ2-1, with 16 nucleotides matching TRBD2. The CDR3 totals 18 residues. Germline values: CDR1 SEHNR, CDR2 FQNEAQ (reference sequence). V shed 5 bases and J 5 bases; nucleotides not matched to a gene: 9. The CDR3 DNA reads TGTGCCAGCAGCCCCCCCGGGACTAGCGGGAGGGATGACAATGAGCAGTTCTTC. Translated, it gives CASSPPGTSGRDDNEQFF. The whole variable domain, filled in from reference TRBV7-9 and TRBJ2-1, reads DTGVSQNPRHKITKRGQNVTFRCDPISEHNRLYWYRQTLGQGPEFLTYFQNEAQLEKSRLLSDRFSAERPKGSFSTLEIQRTEQGDSAMYLCASSPPGTSGRDDNEQFFGPGTRLTVL.

This sequence joins TRBV19 and TRBJ2-7, with unresolved D. This CDR3 is 13 amino acids long. V gave up 5 bases and J gave up 3 bases, with 11 bases separating them. Germline V gives CDR1 LNHDA, CDR2 SQIVND (reference sequence). The CDR3 nucleotides read TGTGCCAGTAGTTCCTCCCTCCACTACGAGCAGTACTTC. Protein: CASSSSLHYEQYF.

J is TRBJ2-5 and V is TRBV10-3; D not resolved. There are 11 residues in the CDR3. V was clipped by 3 bases and J by 4 bases, with 3 bases between them. CDR1 and CDR2 (germline): ENHRY, SYGVKD. Written as DNA, the CDR3 is TGTGCCATCAGTGAACGAGAGACCCAGTACTTC. Its protein product is CAISERETQYF.

J is TRBJ2-3 and V is TRBV2; 14 bases fit TRBD2. This CDR3 region has 16 residues. The germline V gene encodes CDR1 SNHLY and CDR2 FYNNEI. V gave up 7 bases and J gave up 4 bases; unmatched junction bases: 7. CDR3 nucleotides: TGTGCCAGCACCGGACTAGCGGGAGGATTGCCAGATACGCAGTATTTT. Translating it yields CASTGLAGGLPDTQYF.

This clone was recorded once. V and J are TRBV27 and TRBJ2-2, with 11 bases that match TRBD2. Germline loops: CDR1 MNHEY, CDR2 SMNVEV (reference sequence). This CDR3 has 19 residues. J gave up 2 bases and V 2 bases, and 10 bases lay outside the gene matches. The CDR3 nucleotides are TGTGCCAGCAGTTTAACGGGACTAGCGGTAACTTTTAACACCGGGGAGCTGTTTTTT. Amino acids: CASSLTGLAVTFNTGELFF.

This clone has just a few counts. The chain employs TRBV7-9 and TRBJ2-7, with D unclear. This CDR3 region has 12 residues. The germline gives CDR1 SEHNR, CDR2 FQNEAQ (reference sequence). The V gene lost 1 base and the J gene lost 5 bases, with 6 bases spanning the gap. The CDR3 loop is CASSLGANEQYF. As DNA, the CDR3 is TGTGCCAGCAGCTTAGGAGCGAACGAGCAGTACTTC.

The gene calls are TRBV7-9 and TRBJ1-2, with a possible D match to TRBD1 (6 bases). The germline CDR1 and CDR2 sequences are SEHNR and FQNEAQ (reference sequence). V lost 7 bases and J 4 bases, leaving 13 bases between the germline ends. This CDR3 has 13 residues. CDR3 loop: CASKGGSSYGYTF. CDR3 coding DNA: TGTGCCAGCAAGGGGGGATCCTCCTATGGCTACACCTTC.

V gene TRBV11-2 combines with J gene TRBJ1-1; D unresolved. Looked up from germline, CDR1 is SGHAT and CDR2 is FQNNGV. The length of the CDR3 is 13 residues. With 3 bases removed from V and 3 bases from J, the gap between germline ends came to 8 bases. The CDR3 nucleotides read TGTGCCAGCAGCTTCGGGGTAGACACTGAAGCTTTCTTT. It translates to CASSFGVDTEAFF.

This clone was found a few times. V and J are TRBV29-1 and TRBJ2-7, with TRBD2 matching 11 bases. The CDR3 sequence is 15 residues long. V trimming: 4 bases; J trimming: 0 bases; junction bases outside the gene matches: 5. Germline CDR1 and CDR2: SQVTM and ANQGSEA. CDR3 region: CSVVLAGATSYEQYF. Written as DNA, the CDR3 is TGCAGCGTTGTACTAGCGGGAGCGACCTCCTACGAGCAGTACTTC.

The chain is built from TRBV4-3 and TRBJ2-2; 9 nucleotides line up with TRBD2. The CDR3 extends over 16 amino acids. Trimming at V came to 1 base and at J to 4 bases, leaving 4 bases not matched to a gene. CDR1 LGHNA and CDR2 YSLEER come from the germline V gene. CDR3 nucleotides: TGCGCCAGCAGCCAAGTGCTAGCGGGACGCACCGGGGAGCTGTTTTTT. Translated: CASSQVLAGRTGELFF.

The rearrangement uses TRBV10-3 and TRBJ2-7, with a weak D call TRBD1 (6 bases). Germline CDR1 ENHRY, CDR2 SYGVKD. Trimming removed 2 bases at V and 5 bases at J, with 10 bases between. The CDR3 runs 13 residues. CDR3 protein: CAISEDRFNEQYF. CDR3 nucleotide sequence: TGTGCCATCAGTGAGGACAGGTTCAACGAGCAGTACTTC.

This chain connects TRBV10-3 to TRBJ2-7; 8 nucleotides line up with TRBD2. Trimming took 6 bases from V and 3 from J; bases not matched to a gene: 4. The CDR3 is 13 residues long. Germline V gives CDR1 ENHRY, CDR2 SYGVKD. The CDR3 spells CAIRLAEGYEQYF. The CDR3 bases are TGTGCCATCAGACTAGCGGAGGGCTACGAGCAGTACTTC.

This rearrangement joins TRBV7-9 to TRBJ2-5, with D tentatively TRBD2 (6 bases). The CDR3 extends over 13 amino acids. Trimming shortened V by 1 base and J by 3 bases, and 6 bases separated the two germline ends. Germline V lookup: CDR1 SEHNR, CDR2 FQNEAQ (reference sequence). CDR3 in amino acids: CASSLGLEETQYF. The CDR3 DNA follows: TGTGCCAGCAGCTTAGGACTAGAAGAGACCCAGTACTTC.

This clone was recorded at least ten times. The sample carries other DNA sequences with the same CDR3. The chain joins TRBV7-2 to TRBJ2-7, with D hard to call. The germline V gene encodes CDR1 SGHTA and CDR2 FQGNSA. V dropped 2 bases and J dropped 1 base, with 0 bases sitting between them. The CDR3 spans 11 residues. Written as DNA, the CDR3 is TGTGCCAGCAGCTTATCCTACGAGCAGTACTTC. Protein sequence: CASSLSYEQYF.

This chain uses TRBV27 with TRBJ1-2; 7 bases are a match to TRBD1. The CDR3 extends over 14 amino acids. V shed 4 bases, J shed 3 bases, and the junction held 5 bases outside the gene matches. The germline gives CDR1 MNHEY, CDR2 SMNVEV (reference sequence). DNA for the CDR3: TGTGCCAGCAGTTCCGGGGACAGACACTATGGCTACACCTTC. Translating gives CASSSGDRHYGYTF.

The V gene is TRBV7-9, the J gene TRBJ2-7, with 8 bases that match TRBD2. The CDR3 is 14 residues long. Germline CDR1 is SEHNR and CDR2 is FQNEAQ (reference sequence). The trim removed 3 bases at V and 7 bases at J, leaving 8 bases unmatched. The CDR3 reads CASSFAGGLGEQYF. The CDR3 DNA sequence: TGTGCCAGCAGCTTTGCGGGAGGACTAGGGGAGCAGTACTTC. The complete variable domain, with remaining parts taken from reference TRBV7-9 and TRBJ2-7, reads DTGVSQNPRHKITKRGQNVTFRCDPISEHNRLYWYRQTLGQGPEFLTYFQNEAQLEKSRLLSDRFSAERPKGSFSTLEIQRTEQGDSAMYLCASSFAGGLGEQYFGPGTRLTVT.

This clone was seen a few times. The chain links TRBV11-2 to TRBJ2-3, with a tentative D call TRBD2 (5 bases). V lost 1 base to trimming and J lost 4 bases, with 9 bases between them. The CDR3 has 14 residues. Germline CDR1 is SGHAT and CDR2 is FQNNGV. CDR3 amino acids: CASSLGAGADTQYF. DNA for the CDR3: TGTGCCAGCAGCTTAGGTGCGGGCGCAGATACGCAGTATTTT.